These 22 T cell receptor beta chains were all obtained from the same sample, sequenced in a study of cytomegalovirus exposure and HLA in healthy donors. PCR employed 60 Vbeta and 13 Jbeta primers. Generated by immunoSEQ multiplex PCR, the TCRdb table keeps only in-frame clones and is missing some. The data contain 99,000 or so clones, 78% of them seen just once; the ten biggest clones take up roughly 1.2%. Material for sequencing was PBMCs. The source of these receptors is a man aged 30 to 39 in good health and CMV-seronegative.

The chain uses TRBV5-6 and TRBJ1-1; D perhaps matches TRBD1 (6 bases). The CDR3 length is 14 residues. The V gene's germline CDR1 is SGHDT and CDR2 YYEEEE. V was cut by 4 bases and J by 6 bases, with 16 bases left in between. The CDR3 nucleotides read TGTGCCAGCAGCCATGGACAGTTGAAGGCTGAAGCTTTCTTT. Encoded protein: CASSHGQLKAEAFF.

The rearrangement uses TRBV19 and TRBJ2-3; 14 bases are shared with TRBD2. Trimming took 7 bases from V and 5 from J; bases not matched to a gene: 5. Germline V lookup: CDR1 LNHDA, CDR2 SQIVND (reference sequence). This CDR3 is built from 15 residues. The CDR3, as DNA: TGTGCCAGTAAGACTAGCGGGAGGGCCAGAGATACGCAGTATTTT. Its translation is CASKTSGRARDTQYF.

This clone was counted only a few times. This chain links TRBV5-1 with TRBJ2-7; D is possibly TRBD2 (5 bases). The CDR3 is 16 residues long. V lost 0 bases, J lost 3 bases, and 16 bases lay in between. Germline V lookup: CDR1 SGHRS, CDR2 YFSETQ. The CDR3 sequence is CASSLAPGLGSYEQYF. Here the CDR3 DNA reads TGCGCCAGCAGCTTGGCTCCTGGACTTGGCAGCTACGAGCAGTACTTC. Variable domain in full (rest from reference TRBV5-1 and TRBJ2-7): KAGVTQTPRYLIKTRGQQVTLSCSPISGHRSVSWYQQTPGQGLQFLFEYFSETQRNKGNFPGRFSGRQFSNSRSEMNVSTLELGDSALYLCASSLAPGLGSYEQYFGPGTRLTVT.

The sample holds one count of this clone. The chain combines TRBV9 with TRBJ1-2; 11 positions agree with TRBD1. There are 15 residues in the CDR3. CDR1 SGDLS and CDR2 YYNGEE come from the germline V gene. The trim removed 4 bases at V and 2 bases at J, leaving 4 bases unmatched. The CDR3 sequence is CASSPGTGGNYGYTF. CDR3 DNA: TGTGCCAGCAGCCCAGGGACAGGGGGGAACTATGGCTACACCTTC.

The chain recombines TRBV6-1 with TRBJ1-2, with a tentative D call TRBD1 (6 bases). This CDR3 is built from 15 residues. The ends were cut back, 3 bases at V and 5 bases at J, with 16 bases in the middle. Looked up from germline, CDR1 is MNHNS and CDR2 is SASEGT. The CDR3 spells CASSEEEPQGYGYTF. CDR3 DNA sequence: TGTGCCAGCAGTGAGGAGGAGCCCCAGGGGTATGGCTACACCTTC.

This clone was counted a few times. In DNA, the CDR3 is TGTGCCAGCAAAATAGGGGAAAATACGCAGTATTTT. Its translation is CASKIGENTQYF. The chain employs TRBV6-5 and TRBJ2-3; D may be TRBD1 (5 bases). The CDR3 loop spans 12 amino acids. V lost 7 bases and J lost 7, with 12 bases in between. Germline V gene sequence: CDR1 MNHEY, CDR2 SVGAGI.

The chain recombines TRBV10-3 with TRBJ2-5, with TRBD1 identical over 8 bases. The trim removed 10 bases at V and 5 bases at J, leaving 12 bases unmatched. Per germline, CDR1 ENHRY and CDR2 SYGVKD. This CDR3 spans 14 amino acids. The CDR3 nucleotides read TGTGCCACCGGGCCCCCCCCAGGGGGCGAGACCCAGTACTTC. This gives the protein CATGPPPGGETQYF.

The V gene is TRBV2, the J gene TRBJ2-1, with a weak D call TRBD2 (5 bases). CDR1 and CDR2 (germline): SNHLY, FYNNEI. This CDR3 comprises 12 residues. V was shortened by 6 bases and J by 9 bases, with 12 bases between the two germline ends. The CDR3 region is CASRDSAGEQFF. The CDR3 DNA is TGTGCCAGCAGGGATAGCGCAGGTGAGCAGTTCTTC. Combining the CDR3 with reference TRBV2 and TRBJ2-1 gives the whole variable domain EPEVTQTPSHQVTQMGQEVILRCVPISNHLYFYWYRQILGQKVEFLVSFYNNEISEKSEIFDDQFSVERPDGSNFTLKIRSTKLEDSAMYFCASRDSAGEQFFGPGTRLTVL.

This chain uses TRBV7-8 with TRBJ1-2; 7 bases align to TRBD1. V dropped 5 bases and J dropped 8; count of bases not matched to a gene: 8. The CDR3 runs 13 residues. The germline V gene encodes CDR1 SGHVS and CDR2 FQNEAQ. In DNA form, the CDR3 reads TGTGCCAGCAGCCCCCGGACAGGTGGAGGCTACACCTTC. Protein sequence: CASSPRTGGGYTF.

The gene calls are TRBV5-6 and TRBJ2-5, with 7 bases matching TRBD2. Trimming removed 2 bases from V and 5 bases from J; junction bases left unmatched: 9. Looked up from germline, CDR1 is SGHDT and CDR2 is YYEEEE. The CDR3 is 15 residues long. CDR3: CASSLRSGMGETQYF. The CDR3 DNA is TGTGCCAGCAGCTTAAGGAGCGGGATGGGGGAGACCCAGTACTTC. Together with reference TRBV5-6 and TRBJ2-5, the CDR3 gives the full variable domain: DAGVTQSPTHLIKTRGQQVTLRCSPKSGHDTVSWYQQALGQGPQFIFQYYEEEERQRGNFPDRFSGHQFPNYSSELNVNALLLGDSALYLCASSLRSGMGETQYFGPGTRLLVL.

This chain uses TRBV28 with TRBJ1-2; weak D call: TRBD1 (5 bases). Germline CDR1 is MDHEN and CDR2 is SYDVKM. V lost 2 bases and J 8 bases, leaving 12 bases between the germline ends. The CDR3 covers 13 residues. This chain's CDR3 is CASSLRVGGGYTF. The CDR3 region has the DNA TGTGCCAGCAGTTTAAGGGTCGGGGGAGGCTACACCTTC.

This chain connects TRBV19 to TRBJ2-2; TRBD2 matches at 7 bases. The junction had 18 bases not matched to a gene; V was cut back by 10 bases and J by 1 base. The CDR3 is 18 residues long. Germline-derived CDR1 and CDR2 are LNHDA and SQIVND (reference sequence). The CDR3 spells CATKGGRDWKRNTGELFF. CDR3 bases: TGTGCCACTAAGGGAGGGAGGGATTGGAAAAGGAACACCGGGGAGCTGTTTTTT.

This rearrangement joins TRBV18 to TRBJ2-2; 7 bases line up with TRBD1. Losses at the gene ends were 3 bases for V and 6 bases for J; bases not matched to a gene: 7. The CDR3 extends over 15 amino acids. Looked up from germline, CDR1 is KGHSH and CDR2 is LQKENI. The CDR3 here is CASSPVQGSAGELFF. The CDR3 region has the DNA TGTGCCAGCTCACCCGTACAGGGGTCGGCCGGGGAGCTGTTTTTT.

The chain recombines TRBV5-4 with TRBJ2-1, with a tentative D call TRBD1 (5 bases). The CDR3 totals 14 residues. CDR1 is SGHNT, CDR2 YYREEE, per germline (reference sequence). Trimming took off 4 bases at V and 3 bases at J, with 11 bases between the two ends. The CDR3 region has the DNA TGTGCCAGCAGCCGGCAGACAGACTACAATGAGCAGTTCTTC. It is translated as CASSRQTDYNEQFF. The full variable domain, rest sourced from reference TRBV5-4 and TRBJ2-1, is ETGVTQSPTHLIKTRGQQVTLRCSSQSGHNTVSWYQQALGQGPQFIFQYYREEENGRGNFPPRFSGLQFPNYSSELNVNALELDDSALYLCASSRQTDYNEQFFGPGTRLTVL.

Worth noting for this clone: The CDR3 does not close with the conserved phenylalanine or tryptophan, likely indicating a read error. The chain couples TRBV4-1 to TRBJ1-2; 10 positions agree with TRBD1. Germline trimming cut 5 bases from V and 8 bases from J; bases unmatched to any gene: 11. The CDR3 runs to 15 residues. Germline loops: CDR1 MGHRA, CDR2 YSYEKL. The CDR3 reads CASSLTGTGAGGYTL. CDR3 nucleotides: TGCGCCAGCAGCTTAACCGGGACAGGGGCGGGGGGCTACACCCTC.

This sequence joins TRBV7-2 and TRBJ1-2, with TRBD1 matching 7 bases. The CDR3 sequence is 14 residues long. V shed 1 base and J 11 bases; nucleotides not matched to a gene: 10. Germline V gene lookup returns CDR1 SGHTA and CDR2 FQGNSA. CDR3 loop: CASSLGGQSTAYTF. The CDR3 DNA is TGTGCCAGCAGCTTAGGGGGACAGTCGACTGCATACACCTTC.

The V call is TRBV11-2, the J call TRBJ2-4, with 7 bases matching TRBD2. The germline CDR1 and CDR2 sequences are SGHAT and FQNNGV. The CDR3 is made up of 18 amino acids. Germline trimming cut 6 bases from V and 0 bases from J; bases unmatched to any gene: 14. In DNA form, the CDR3 reads TGTGCCAGCAGGACCCTCATCACTAGCGAGCTAGCCAAAAACATTCAGTACTTC. As protein: CASRTLITSELAKNIQYF.

This chain links TRBV19 with TRBJ2-7, with D perhaps TRBD2 (5 bases). The CDR3 has 14 amino acids. The germline CDR1 and CDR2 sequences are LNHDA and SQIVND (reference sequence). The germline V and J ends were trimmed by 2 bases and 4 bases, with 12 bases remaining between them. CDR3 sequence: CASSIRGCFYEQYF. In DNA form, the CDR3 reads TGTGCCAGTAGTATAAGAGGGTGCTTTTACGAGCAGTACTTC.

This clone appeared once. The chain combines TRBV5-4 with TRBJ2-1; 8 nucleotides agree with TRBD2. With 2 bases clipped from V and 7 bases from J, the junction kept 11 bases outside the gene matches. Per germline, CDR1 SGHNT and CDR2 YYREEE (reference sequence). The CDR3 is 16 residues long. The CDR3 region has the DNA TGTGCCAGCAGCTTCCGCGGCGGGCGGGGGGCGAATGAGCAGTTCTTC. It codes for CASSFRGGRGANEQFF. The variable domain in full, with the rest retrieved from reference TRBV5-4 and TRBJ2-1, is ETGVTQSPTHLIKTRGQQVTLRCSSQSGHNTVSWYQQALGQGPQFIFQYYREEENGRGNFPPRFSGLQFPNYSSELNVNALELDDSALYLCASSFRGGRGANEQFFGPGTRLTVL.

The chain links TRBV5-1 to TRBJ1-3; D remains ambiguous. V was trimmed by 2 bases and J by 2 bases, leaving 14 bases between them. The CDR3 spans 16 residues. Per the germline V gene, CDR1 is SGHRS and CDR2 is YFSETQ. For the CDR3, the DNA is TGCGCCAGCAGCTTTAATATCCACGGGGCTGGAAACACCATATATTTT. Translation: CASSFNIHGAGNTIYF.

The chain has TRBV2 and TRBJ2-2; 7 bases map to TRBD1. With V trimmed by 4 bases and J by 2 bases, 4 bases remained unmatched. CDR1 and CDR2 (germline): SNHLY, FYNNEI. The CDR3 contains 15 residues. In DNA form, the CDR3 reads TGTGCCAGCAGTGCTGGACAGGTCAACACCGGGGAGCTGTTTTTT. It yields the protein CASSAGQVNTGELFF.

The chain links TRBV28 to TRBJ2-7, with 12 bases aligning to TRBD1. This CDR3 has 22 residues. After removal of 2 bases from V and 0 bases from J, the junction contained 20 bases not matched to a gene. Germline CDR1 is MDHEN and CDR2 is SYDVKM. CDR3 sequence: CASSLISYQPGQGALSSYEQYF. CDR3 coding DNA: TGTGCCAGCAGTTTAATCTCGTACCAACCGGGACAGGGGGCTTTGAGCTCCTACGAGCAGTACTTC.